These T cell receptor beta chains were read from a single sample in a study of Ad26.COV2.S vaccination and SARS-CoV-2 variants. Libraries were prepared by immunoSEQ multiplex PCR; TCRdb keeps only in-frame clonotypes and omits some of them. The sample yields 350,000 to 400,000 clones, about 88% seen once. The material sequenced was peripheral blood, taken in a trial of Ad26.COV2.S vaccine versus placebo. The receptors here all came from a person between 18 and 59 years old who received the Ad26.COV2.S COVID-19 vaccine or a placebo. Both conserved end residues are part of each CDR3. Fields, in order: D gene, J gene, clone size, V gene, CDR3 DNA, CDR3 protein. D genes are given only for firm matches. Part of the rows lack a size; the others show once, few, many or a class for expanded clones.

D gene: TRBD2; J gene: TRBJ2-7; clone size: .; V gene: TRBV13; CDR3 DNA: TGTGCCAGCAGCGGACGGGGGGGACTAGCGGGAGGGCCAAGGTACGAGCAGTACTTC; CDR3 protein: CASSGRGGLAGGPRYEQYF
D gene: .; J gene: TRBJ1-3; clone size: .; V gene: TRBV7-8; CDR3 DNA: TGTGCCAGCAGCCTAGGGGCGAGCCCAGGAAACACCATATATTTT; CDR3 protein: CASSLGASPGNTIYF
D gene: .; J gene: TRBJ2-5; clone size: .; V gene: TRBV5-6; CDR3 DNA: TGTGCCAGCAGCTTGCAGGGGGGGCTGGAAGAGACCCAGTACTTC; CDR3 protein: CASSLQGGLEETQYF
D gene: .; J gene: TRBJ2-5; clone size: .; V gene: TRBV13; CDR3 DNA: TGTGCCAGCGGCAGAGGGGGGGCAAACCAAGAGACCCAGTACTTC; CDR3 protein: CASGRGGANQETQYF
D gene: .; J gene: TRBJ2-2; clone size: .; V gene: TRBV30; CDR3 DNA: TGTGCCTGGAGTGTGGCAGTTTACACCGGGGAGCTGTTTTTT; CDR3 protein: CAWSVAVYTGELFF
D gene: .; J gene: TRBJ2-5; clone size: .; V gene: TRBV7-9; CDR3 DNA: TGTGCCAGCAGCGCCGGATCCTACCAAGAGACCCAGTACTTC; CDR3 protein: CASSAGSYQETQYF
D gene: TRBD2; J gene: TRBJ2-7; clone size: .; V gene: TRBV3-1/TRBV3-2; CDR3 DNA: TGTGCCAGCAGCGATGTCCCGACTAGCGGATACGAGCAGTACTTC; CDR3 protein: CASSDVPTSGYEQYF
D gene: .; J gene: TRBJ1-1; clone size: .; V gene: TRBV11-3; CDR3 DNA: TGTGCCAGCAGCTTAGATCATCTGGGTGAAGCTTTCTTT; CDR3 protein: CASSLDHLGEAFF
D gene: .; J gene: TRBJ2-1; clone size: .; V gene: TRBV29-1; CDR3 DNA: TGCAGCGCCCTTTTCGTTGAGCAGTTCTTC; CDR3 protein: CSALFVEQFF
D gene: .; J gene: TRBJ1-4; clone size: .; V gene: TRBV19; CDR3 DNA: TGTGCCAGTAGTTGGAACAGGGATGAAAAACTGTTTTTT; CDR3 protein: CASSWNRDEKLFF
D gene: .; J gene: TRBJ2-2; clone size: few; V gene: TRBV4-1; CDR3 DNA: TGCGCCAGCAGCCAAGGAGTGCACACCGGGGAGCTGTTTTTT; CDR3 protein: CASSQGVHTGELFF
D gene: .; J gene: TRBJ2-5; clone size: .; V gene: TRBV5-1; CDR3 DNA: TGCGCCAGCAGCCCGAGCGGAGGGAGCGAGACCCAGTACTTC; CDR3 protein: CASSPSGGSETQYF
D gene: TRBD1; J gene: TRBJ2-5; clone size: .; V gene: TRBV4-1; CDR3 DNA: TGCGCCAGCAGCCAAGACCGGGACAGGGGGTGGGGAGAGACCCAGTACTTC; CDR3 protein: CASSQDRDRGWGETQYF
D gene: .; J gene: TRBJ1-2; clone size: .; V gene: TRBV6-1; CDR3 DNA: TGTGCCAGCAGTGAATCAGGGCCGGGCTATGGCTACACCTTC; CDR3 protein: CASSESGPGYGYTF
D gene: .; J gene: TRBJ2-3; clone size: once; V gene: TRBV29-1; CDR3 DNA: TGCAGCGTAAGGGGGGGGACAAGCACAGATACGCAGTATTTT; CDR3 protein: CSVRGGTSTDTQYF
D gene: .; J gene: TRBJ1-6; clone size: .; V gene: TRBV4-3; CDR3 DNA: TGCGCCAGCAGCCTAAGCAGTAAATCACCCCTCCACTTT; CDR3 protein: CASSLSSKSPLHF
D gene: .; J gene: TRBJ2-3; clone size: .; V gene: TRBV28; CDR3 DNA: TGTGCCAGCAGTTTAGGGTTCGGAGGCCCAGATACGCAGTATTTT; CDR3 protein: CASSLGFGGPDTQYF
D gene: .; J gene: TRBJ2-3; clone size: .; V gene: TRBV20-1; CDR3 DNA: TGCAGTGCTAGTCTACCCCTCCGGAGCACAGATACGCAGTATTTT; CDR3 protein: CSASLPLRSTDTQYF
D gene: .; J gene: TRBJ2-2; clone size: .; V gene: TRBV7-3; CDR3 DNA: TGTGCCAGCAGCTTAGGTACCGGGGCGAACACCGGGGAGCTGTTTTTT; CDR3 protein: CASSLGTGANTGELFF
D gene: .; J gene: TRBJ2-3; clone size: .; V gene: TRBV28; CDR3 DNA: TGTGCCAGCAGTTTCGAACAGAACACAGATACGCAGTATTTT; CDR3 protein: CASSFEQNTDTQYF
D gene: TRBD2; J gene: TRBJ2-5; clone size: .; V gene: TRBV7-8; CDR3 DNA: TGTGCCAGCAGCCGAACTAGCGGGAGGGGGGAGACCCAGTACTTC; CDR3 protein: CASSRTSGRGETQYF
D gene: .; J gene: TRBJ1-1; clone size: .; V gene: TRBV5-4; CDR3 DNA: TGTGCCAGCAGCTTGACAGGGATGAACACTGAAGCTTTCTTT; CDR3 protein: CASSLTGMNTEAFF
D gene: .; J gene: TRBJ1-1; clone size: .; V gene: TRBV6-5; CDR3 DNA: TGTGCCAGCCTCGAGACGGGGGGCGTTCCCACTGAAGCTTTCTTT; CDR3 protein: CASLETGGVPTEAFF
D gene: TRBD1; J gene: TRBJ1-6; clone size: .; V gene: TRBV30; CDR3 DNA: TGTGCCTGGAGTCCCCGGGACAGGGAACCCCTCCACTTT; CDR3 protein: CAWSPRDREPLHF
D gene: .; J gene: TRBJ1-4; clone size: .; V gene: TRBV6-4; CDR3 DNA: TGTGCCAGCAGGGGCCCATGGGGTAATGAAAAACTGTTTTTT; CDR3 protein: CASRGPWGNEKLFF
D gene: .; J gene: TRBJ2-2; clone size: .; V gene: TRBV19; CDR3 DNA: TGTGCCAGTAGTTTACAGGGCATGGGCCGCACCGGGGAGCTGTTTTTT; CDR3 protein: CASSLQGMGRTGELFF
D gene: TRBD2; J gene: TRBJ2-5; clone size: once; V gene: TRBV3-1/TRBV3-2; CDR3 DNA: TGTGCCAGCAGCTCAAGGTTACTAGCGGGAGCCCTCCAAGAGACCCAGTACTTC; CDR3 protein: CASSSRLLAGALQETQYF
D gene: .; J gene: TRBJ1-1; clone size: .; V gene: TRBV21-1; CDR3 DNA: TGTGCCAGCAGCAAAGGACTGGAAGGGGGGAACACTGAAGCTTTCTTT; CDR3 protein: CASSKGLEGGNTEAFF
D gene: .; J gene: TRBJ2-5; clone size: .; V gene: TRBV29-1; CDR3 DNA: TGCAGCGTTGAGTTGCGCTTACAAGAGACCCAGTACTTC; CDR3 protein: CSVELRLQETQYF
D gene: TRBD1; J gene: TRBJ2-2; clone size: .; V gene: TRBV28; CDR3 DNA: TGTGCCAGCAGCCTCGGACAGGCCGGGGAGCTGTTTTTT; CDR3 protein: CASSLGQAGELFF
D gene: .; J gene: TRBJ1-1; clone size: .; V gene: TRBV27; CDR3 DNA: TGTGCCAGCAGTTTATCCCGACGCGGCACTGAAGCTTTCTTT; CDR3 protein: CASSLSRRGTEAFF
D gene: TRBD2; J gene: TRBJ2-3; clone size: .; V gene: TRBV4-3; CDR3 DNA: TGCGCCAGCAGCCAAGATGTGGGAGGGCCAACGCAGTATTTT; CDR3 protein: CASSQDVGGPTQYF
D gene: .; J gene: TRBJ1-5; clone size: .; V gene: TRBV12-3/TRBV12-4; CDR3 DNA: TGTGCCAGCAGCCCTCACAATCAGCCCCAGCATTTT; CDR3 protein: CASSPHNQPQHF
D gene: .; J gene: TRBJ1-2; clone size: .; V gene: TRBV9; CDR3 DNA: TGTGCCAGCAGCTTCAGCGGGTCCTATGGCTACACCTTC; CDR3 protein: CASSFSGSYGYTF
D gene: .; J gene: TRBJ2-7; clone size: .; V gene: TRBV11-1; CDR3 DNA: TGTGCCAGCAGCTCTCAGTCTTACGAGCAGTACTTC; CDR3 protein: CASSSQSYEQYF
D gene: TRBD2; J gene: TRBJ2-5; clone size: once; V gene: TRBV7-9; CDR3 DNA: TGTGCCAGCAGTCGCCTAGCGGGAGGGGGCCAAGAGACCCAGTACTTC; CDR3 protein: CASSRLAGGGQETQYF
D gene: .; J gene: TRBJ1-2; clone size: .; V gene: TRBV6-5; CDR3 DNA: TGTGCCAGCAGTCTCCGGGGCAGCTATGGCTACACCTTC; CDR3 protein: CASSLRGSYGYTF
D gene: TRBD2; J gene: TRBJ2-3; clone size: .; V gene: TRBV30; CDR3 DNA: TGTGCCTGGAGGGGCGGGAGTAGATATACGCAGTATTTT; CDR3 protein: CAWRGGSRYTQYF
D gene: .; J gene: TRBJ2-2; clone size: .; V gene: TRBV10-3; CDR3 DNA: TGTGCCATCAGTGTTGTGGGGGAGCTGTTTTTT; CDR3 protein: CAISVVGELFF
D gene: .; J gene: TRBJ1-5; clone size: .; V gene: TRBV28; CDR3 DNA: TGTGCCAGCAGTTCAAGACAGCCCCAGCATTTT; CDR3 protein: CASSSRQPQHF
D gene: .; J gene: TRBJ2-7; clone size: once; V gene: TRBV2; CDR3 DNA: TGTGCCAGCAGTGAATCACCGAGACTCTACGAGCAGTACTTC; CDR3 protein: CASSESPRLYEQYF
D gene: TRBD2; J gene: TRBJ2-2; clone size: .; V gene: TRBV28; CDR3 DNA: TGTGCCAGCAGTTTGGGACTAGCGGGGGACGGGGAGCTGTTTTTT; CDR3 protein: CASSLGLAGDGELFF
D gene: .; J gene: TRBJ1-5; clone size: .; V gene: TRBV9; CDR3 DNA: TGTGCCAGCAGCGTAGAGGGGGGGGATCAGCCCCAGCATTTT; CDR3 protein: CASSVEGGDQPQHF
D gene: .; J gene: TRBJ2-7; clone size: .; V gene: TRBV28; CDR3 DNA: TGTGCCAGCAGTTACCAGGGGAACTCCTACGAGCAGTACTTC; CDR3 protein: CASSYQGNSYEQYF
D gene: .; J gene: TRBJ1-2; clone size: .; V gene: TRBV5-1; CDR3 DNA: TGCGCCAGCAGCGCGCGTGCTGGGGGGCACGATGGCTACACCTTC; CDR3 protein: CASSARAGGHDGYTF
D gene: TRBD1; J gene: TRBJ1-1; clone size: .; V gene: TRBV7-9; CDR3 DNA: TGTGCCAGCAGCCTCCCCCGAGGAGGGGGCTCTGAAGCTTTCTTT; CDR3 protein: CASSLPRGGGSEAFF
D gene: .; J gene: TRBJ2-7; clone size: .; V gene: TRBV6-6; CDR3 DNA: TGTGCCAGCACTCCCCCAGGGATCACCTACGAGCAGTACTTC; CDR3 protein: CASTPPGITYEQYF
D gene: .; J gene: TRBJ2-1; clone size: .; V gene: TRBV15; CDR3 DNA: TGTGCCACCAGCAGGGAGTACGTTAACAATGAGCAGTTCTTC; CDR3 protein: CATSREYVNNEQFF
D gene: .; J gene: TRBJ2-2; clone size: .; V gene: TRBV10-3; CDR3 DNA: TGTGCCATCAGTGTTCGGCAGGGGAGCACCGGGGAGCTGTTTTTT; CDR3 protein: CAISVRQGSTGELFF
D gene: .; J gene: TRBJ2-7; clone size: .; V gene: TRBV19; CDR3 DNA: TGTGCCAGTAGTATCGGTATAGGGCTCTACGAGCAGTACTTC; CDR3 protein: CASSIGIGLYEQYF
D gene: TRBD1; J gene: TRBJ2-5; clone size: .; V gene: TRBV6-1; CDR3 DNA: TGTGCCAGCAGTGAAGTACAGGGGTTTCAAGAGACCCAGTACTTC; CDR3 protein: CASSEVQGFQETQYF
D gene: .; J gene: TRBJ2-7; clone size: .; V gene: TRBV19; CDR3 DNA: TGTGCCAGCAGCAGCGGGACAGGTTACGAGCAGTACTTC; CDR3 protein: CASSSGTGYEQYF
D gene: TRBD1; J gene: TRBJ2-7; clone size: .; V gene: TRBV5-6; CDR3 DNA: TGTGCCAGCAGCGGAGGGACAGGGTACTCCTACGAGCAGTACTTC; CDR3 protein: CASSGGTGYSYEQYF
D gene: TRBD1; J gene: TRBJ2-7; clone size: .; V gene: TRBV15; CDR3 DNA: TGTGCCACCAGCAGAGATGTAGGGGGCCCCTCGGCGTGGGAGCAGTACTTC; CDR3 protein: CATSRDVGGPSAWEQYF
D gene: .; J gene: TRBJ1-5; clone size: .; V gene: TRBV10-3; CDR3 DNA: TGTGCCATCAGTGAGTACAGGGCCAATCAGCCCCAGCATTTT; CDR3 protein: CAISEYRANQPQHF
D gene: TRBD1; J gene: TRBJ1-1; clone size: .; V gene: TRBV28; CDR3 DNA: TGTGCCAGCAGCCCAGGACAGGGGGATAGAACTGAAGCTTTCTTT; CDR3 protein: CASSPGQGDRTEAFF
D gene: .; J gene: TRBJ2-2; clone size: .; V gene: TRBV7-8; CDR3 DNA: TGTGCCAGCAGCCGAGAGGGGGGGAGCGGTGCCGGGGAGCTGTTTTTT; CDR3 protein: CASSREGGSGAGELFF
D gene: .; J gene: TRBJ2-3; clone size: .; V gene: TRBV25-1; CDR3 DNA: TGTGCCAGCAGTTTCAATCCGGATACGCAGTATTTT; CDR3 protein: CASSFNPDTQYF
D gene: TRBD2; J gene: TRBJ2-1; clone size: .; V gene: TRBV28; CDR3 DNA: TGTGCCAGCAGTTTGCCTAGCGGCTACAATGAGCAGTTCTTC; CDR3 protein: CASSLPSGYNEQFF
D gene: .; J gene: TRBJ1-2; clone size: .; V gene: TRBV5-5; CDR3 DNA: TGTGCCAGCAGCGGGGGGGCCAGAACTAACTATGGCTACACCTTC; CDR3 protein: CASSGGARTNYGYTF